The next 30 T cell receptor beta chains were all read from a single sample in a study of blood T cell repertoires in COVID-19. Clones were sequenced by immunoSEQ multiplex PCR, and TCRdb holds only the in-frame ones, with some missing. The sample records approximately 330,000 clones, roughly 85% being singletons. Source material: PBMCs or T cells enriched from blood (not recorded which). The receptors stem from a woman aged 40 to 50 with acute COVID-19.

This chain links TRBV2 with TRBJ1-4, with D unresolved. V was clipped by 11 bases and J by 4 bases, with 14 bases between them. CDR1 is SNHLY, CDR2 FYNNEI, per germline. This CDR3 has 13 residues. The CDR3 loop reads CAGRAEGNEKLFF. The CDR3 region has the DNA TGTGCCGGGAGGGCAGAAGGTAATGAAAAACTGTTTTTT.

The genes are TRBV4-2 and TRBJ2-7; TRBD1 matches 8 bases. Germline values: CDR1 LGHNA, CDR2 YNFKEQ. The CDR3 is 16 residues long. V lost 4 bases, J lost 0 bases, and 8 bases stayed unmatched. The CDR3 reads CASSRSTGASSYEQYF. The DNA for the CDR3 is TGTGCCAGCAGCCGATCGACAGGGGCAAGCTCCTACGAGCAGTACTTC.

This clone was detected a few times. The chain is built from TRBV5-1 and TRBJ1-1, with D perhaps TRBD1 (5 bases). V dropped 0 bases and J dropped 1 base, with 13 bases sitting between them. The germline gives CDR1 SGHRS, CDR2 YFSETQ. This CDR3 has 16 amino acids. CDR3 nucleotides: TGCGCCAGCAGCTTGGCCCCAGGGATCGCGAACACTGAAGCTTTCTTT. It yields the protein CASSLAPGIANTEAFF.

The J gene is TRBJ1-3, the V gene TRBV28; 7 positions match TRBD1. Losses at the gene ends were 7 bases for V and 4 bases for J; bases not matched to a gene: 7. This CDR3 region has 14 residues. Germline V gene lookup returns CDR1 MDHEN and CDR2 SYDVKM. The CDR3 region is CASNPGQAGNTIYF. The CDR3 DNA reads TGTGCCAGCAACCCCGGACAGGCGGGAAACACCATATATTTT. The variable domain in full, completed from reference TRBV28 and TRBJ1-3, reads DVKVTQSSRYLVKRTGEKVFLECVQDMDHENMFWYRQDPGLGLRLIYFSYDVKMKEKGDIPEGYSVSREKKERFSLILESASTNQTSMYLCASNPGQAGNTIYFGEGSWLTVV.

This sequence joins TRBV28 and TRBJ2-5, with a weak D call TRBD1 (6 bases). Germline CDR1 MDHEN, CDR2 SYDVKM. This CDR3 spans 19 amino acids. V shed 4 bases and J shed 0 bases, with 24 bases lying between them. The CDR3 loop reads CASSSFTHRETVYQETQYF. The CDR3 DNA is TGTGCCAGCAGTTCCTTCACCCACAGGGAAACAGTATACCAAGAGACCCAGTACTTC.

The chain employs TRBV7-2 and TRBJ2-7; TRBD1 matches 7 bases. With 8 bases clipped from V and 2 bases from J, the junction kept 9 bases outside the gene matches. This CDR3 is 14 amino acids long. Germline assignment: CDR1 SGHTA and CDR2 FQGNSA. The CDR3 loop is CASGSPGQPYEQYF. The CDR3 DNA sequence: TGTGCCAGCGGTTCTCCGGGACAGCCCTACGAGCAGTACTTC.

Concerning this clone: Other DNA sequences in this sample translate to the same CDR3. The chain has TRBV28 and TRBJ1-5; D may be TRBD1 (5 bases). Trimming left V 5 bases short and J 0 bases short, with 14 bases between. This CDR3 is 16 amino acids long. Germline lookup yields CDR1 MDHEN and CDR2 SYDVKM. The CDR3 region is CASSPPTGGSNQPQHF. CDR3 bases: TGTGCCAGCAGTCCGCCGACCGGGGGTAGCAATCAGCCCCAGCATTTT.

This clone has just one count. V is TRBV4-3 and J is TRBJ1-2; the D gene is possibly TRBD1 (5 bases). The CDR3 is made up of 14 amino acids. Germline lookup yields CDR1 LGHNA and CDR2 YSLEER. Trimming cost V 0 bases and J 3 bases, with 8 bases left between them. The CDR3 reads CASSQESRDYGYTF. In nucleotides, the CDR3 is TGCGCCAGCAGCCAAGAATCCAGGGACTATGGCTACACCTTC.

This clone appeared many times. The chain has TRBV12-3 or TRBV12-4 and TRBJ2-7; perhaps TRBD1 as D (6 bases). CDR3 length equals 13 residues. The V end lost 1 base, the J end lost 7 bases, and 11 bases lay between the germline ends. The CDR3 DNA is TGTGCCAGCAGTTTAGTGGGTCAGGGGGAGCAGTACTTC. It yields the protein CASSLVGQGEQYF.

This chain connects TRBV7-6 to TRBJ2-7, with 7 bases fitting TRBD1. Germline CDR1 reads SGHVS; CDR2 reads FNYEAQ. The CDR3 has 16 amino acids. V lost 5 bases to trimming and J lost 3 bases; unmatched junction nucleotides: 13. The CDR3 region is CASSPRGQARGYEQYF. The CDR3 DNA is TGTGCCAGCAGCCCACGAGGACAGGCGCGCGGCTACGAGCAGTACTTC.

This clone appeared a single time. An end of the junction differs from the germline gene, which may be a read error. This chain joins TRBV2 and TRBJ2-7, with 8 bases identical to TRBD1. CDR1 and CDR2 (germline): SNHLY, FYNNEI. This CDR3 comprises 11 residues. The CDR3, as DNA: TGTGCCAGCAGTGAAGGGACAGGGTTAACTTTC. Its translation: CASSEGTGLTF. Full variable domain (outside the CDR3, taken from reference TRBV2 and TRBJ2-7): EPEVTQTPSHQVTQMGQEVILRCVPISNHLYFYWYRQILGQKVEFLVSFYNNEISEKSEIFDDQFSVERPDGSNFTLKIRSTKLEDSAMYFCASSEGTGLTFGPGTRLTVT.

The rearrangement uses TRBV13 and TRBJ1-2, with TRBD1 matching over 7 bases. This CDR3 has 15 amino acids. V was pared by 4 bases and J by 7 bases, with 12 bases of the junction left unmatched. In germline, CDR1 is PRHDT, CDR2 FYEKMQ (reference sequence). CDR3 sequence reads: CASSSGQAWWGGYTF. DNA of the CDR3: TGTGCCAGCAGCTCTGGACAGGCATGGTGGGGTGGCTACACCTTC.

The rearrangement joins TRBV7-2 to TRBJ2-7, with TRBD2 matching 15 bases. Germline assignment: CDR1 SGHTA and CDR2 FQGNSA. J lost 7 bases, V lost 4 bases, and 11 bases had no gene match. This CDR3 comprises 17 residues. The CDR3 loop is CASSYLGLAGGQGEQYF. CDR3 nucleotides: TGTGCCAGCAGCTATCTAGGACTAGCGGGGGGGCAGGGGGAGCAGTACTTC.

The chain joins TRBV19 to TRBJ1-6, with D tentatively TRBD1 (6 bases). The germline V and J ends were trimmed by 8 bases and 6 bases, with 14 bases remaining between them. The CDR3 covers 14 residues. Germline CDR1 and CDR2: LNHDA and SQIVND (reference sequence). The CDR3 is CASEAGALNSPLHF. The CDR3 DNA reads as TGTGCCAGTGAAGCAGGGGCTCTTAATTCACCCCTCCACTTT.

The CDR3 DNA sequence: TGTGCCAGCAGTCTGACAGGGGCTAATGAAAAACTGTTTTTT. Translating it yields CASSLTGANEKLFF. V gene TRBV6-5 combines with J gene TRBJ1-4; 8 nucleotides agree with TRBD1. CDR3 length equals 14 residues. Germline V lookup: CDR1 MNHEY, CDR2 SVGAGI. Germline trimming cut 5 bases from V and 3 bases from J; bases unmatched to any gene: 2.

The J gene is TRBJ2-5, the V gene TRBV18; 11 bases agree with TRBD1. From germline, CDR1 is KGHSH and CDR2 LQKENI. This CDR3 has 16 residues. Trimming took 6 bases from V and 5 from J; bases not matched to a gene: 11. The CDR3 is CASSPLAGTGGETQYF. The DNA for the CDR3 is TGTGCCAGCTCTCCCCTGGCCGGGACAGGGGGTGAGACCCAGTACTTC.

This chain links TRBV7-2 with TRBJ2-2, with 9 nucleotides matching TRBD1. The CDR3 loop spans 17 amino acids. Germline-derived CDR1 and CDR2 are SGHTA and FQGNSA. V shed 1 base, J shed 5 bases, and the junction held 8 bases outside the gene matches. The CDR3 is CASSLVGWGQGTGELFF. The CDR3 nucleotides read TGTGCCAGCAGCTTAGTAGGATGGGGACAGGGTACCGGGGAGCTGTTTTTT.

DNA for the CDR3: TGTGCCAGCAGTTCTACCGCGACGGGACAGGGGCGTTATGGCTACACCTTC. Protein: CASSSTATGQGRYGYTF. The rearrangement uses TRBV28 and TRBJ1-2, with 10 nucleotides matching TRBD1. Germline loops: CDR1 MDHEN, CDR2 SYDVKM. The CDR3 loop spans 17 amino acids. The trim removed 4 bases at V and 5 bases at J, leaving 13 bases unmatched.

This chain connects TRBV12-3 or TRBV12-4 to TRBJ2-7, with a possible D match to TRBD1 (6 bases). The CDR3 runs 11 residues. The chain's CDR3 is CASAGDYEQYF. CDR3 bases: TGTGCGAGCGCAGGGGACTACGAGCAGTACTTC.

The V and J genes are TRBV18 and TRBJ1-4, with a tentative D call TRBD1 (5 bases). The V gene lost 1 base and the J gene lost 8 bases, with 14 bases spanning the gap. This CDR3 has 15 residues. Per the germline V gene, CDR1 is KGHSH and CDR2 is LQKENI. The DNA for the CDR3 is TGTGCCAGCTCACCACAAGGGGCCCCTACGGAAAAACTGTTTTTT. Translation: CASSPQGAPTEKLFF.

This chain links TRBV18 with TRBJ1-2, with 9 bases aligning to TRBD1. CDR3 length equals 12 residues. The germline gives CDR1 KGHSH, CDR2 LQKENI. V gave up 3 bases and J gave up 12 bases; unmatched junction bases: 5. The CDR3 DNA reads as TGTGCCAGCTCACCGGGACAGGGTGACAACACCTTC. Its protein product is CASSPGQGDNTF.

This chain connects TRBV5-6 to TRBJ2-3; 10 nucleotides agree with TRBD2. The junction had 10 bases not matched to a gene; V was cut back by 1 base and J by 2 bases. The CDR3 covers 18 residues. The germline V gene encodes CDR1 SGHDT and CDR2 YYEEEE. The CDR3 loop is CASSLRALAGFITDTQYF. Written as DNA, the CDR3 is TGTGCCAGCAGCTTGAGGGCACTAGCGGGATTCATCACAGATACGCAGTATTTT.

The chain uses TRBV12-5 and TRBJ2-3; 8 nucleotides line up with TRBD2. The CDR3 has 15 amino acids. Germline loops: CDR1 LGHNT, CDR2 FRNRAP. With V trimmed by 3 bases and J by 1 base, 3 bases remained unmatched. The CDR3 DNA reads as TGTGCTAGTGGTTTATTTAGCGGGGGCACAGATACGCAGTATTTT. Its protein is CASGLFSGGTDTQYF.

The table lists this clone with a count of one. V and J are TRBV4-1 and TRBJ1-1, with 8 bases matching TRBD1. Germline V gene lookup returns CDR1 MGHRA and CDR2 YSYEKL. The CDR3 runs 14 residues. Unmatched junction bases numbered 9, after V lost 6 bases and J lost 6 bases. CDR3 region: CASRLDRVSAEAFF. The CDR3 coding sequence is TGCGCCAGCAGGCTGGACAGGGTAAGTGCTGAAGCTTTCTTT.

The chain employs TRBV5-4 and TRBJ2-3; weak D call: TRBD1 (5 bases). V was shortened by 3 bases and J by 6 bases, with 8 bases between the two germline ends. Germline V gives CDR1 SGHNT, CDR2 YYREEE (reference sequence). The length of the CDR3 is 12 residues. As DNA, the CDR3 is TGTGCCAGCAGCTACAAGGGGGATACGCAGTATTTT. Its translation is CASSYKGDTQYF.

CDR3 sequence: CASSLSKSTEAFF. CDR3 coding DNA: TGTGCCAGCTCCCTCTCAAAGAGCACTGAAGCTTTCTTT. This chain joins TRBV18 and TRBJ1-1; D is undetermined. CDR1 KGHSH and CDR2 LQKENI come from the germline V gene. The V and J ends lost 6 bases and 4 bases respectively, with 12 bases between them. The CDR3 covers 13 residues. Drawing the rest from reference TRBV18 and TRBJ1-1, the complete variable domain is NAGVMQNPRHLVRRRGQEARLRCSPMKGHSHVYWYRQLPEEGLKFMVYLQKENIIDESGMPKERFSAEFPKEGPSILRIQQVVRGDSAAYFCASSLSKSTEAFFGQGTRLTVV.

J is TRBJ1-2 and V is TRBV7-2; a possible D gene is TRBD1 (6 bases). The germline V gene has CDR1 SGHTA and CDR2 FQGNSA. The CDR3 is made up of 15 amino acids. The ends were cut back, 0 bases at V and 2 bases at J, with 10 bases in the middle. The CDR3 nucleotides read TGTGCCAGCAGCTTAGCGGGAGGGGGGAACTATGGCTACACCTTC. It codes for CASSLAGGGNYGYTF.

The CDR3 DNA reads TGTGCCAGCAGCCGGGGGACTAGCGGGCTTGACAATGAGCAGTTCTTC. Its translation: CASSRGTSGLDNEQFF. The gene calls are TRBV5-4 and TRBJ2-1; 12 nucleotides match TRBD2. The V gene's germline CDR1 is SGHNT and CDR2 YYREEE (reference sequence). The V segment lost 4 bases and the J segment 5 bases; nucleotides outside the gene matches: 7. This CDR3 is 16 amino acids long.

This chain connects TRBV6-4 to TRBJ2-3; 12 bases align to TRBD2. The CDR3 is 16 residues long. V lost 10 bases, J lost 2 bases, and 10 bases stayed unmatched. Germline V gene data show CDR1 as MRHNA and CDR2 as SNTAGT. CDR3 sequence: CATYFRLAGATDTQYF. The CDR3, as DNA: TGTGCCACCTACTTTCGACTAGCGGGGGCCACAGATACGCAGTATTTT.

The CDR3 here is CASSLGQDISPLHF. The DNA of the CDR3 is TGCGCCAGCAGCTTGGGACAGGATATTTCACCCCTCCACTTT. The chain joins TRBV5-1 to TRBJ1-6, with a tentative D call TRBD1 (6 bases). CDR1 SGHRS and CDR2 YFSETQ come from the germline V gene. The CDR3 has 14 amino acids. Trimming cost V 0 bases and J 9 bases, with 10 bases left between them.